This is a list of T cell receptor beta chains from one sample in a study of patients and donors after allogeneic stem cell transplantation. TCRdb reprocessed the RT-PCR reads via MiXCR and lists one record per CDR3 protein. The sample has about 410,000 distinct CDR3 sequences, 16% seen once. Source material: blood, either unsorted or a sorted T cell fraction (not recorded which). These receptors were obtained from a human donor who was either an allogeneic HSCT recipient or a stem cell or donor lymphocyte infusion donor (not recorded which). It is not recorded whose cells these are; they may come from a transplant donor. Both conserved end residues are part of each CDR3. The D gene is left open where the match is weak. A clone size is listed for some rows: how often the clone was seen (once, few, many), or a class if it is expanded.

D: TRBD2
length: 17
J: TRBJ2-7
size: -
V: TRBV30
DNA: TGTGCCTGGAACCCCATTCGGACTAGCGGGATCTTTTACGAGCAGTACTTC
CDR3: CAWNPIRTSGIFYEQYF

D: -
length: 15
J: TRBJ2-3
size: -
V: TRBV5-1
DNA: TGCGCCAGCAGCTTGTTGGCCAGGGCAACAGATACGCAGTATTTT
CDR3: CASSLLARATDTQYF

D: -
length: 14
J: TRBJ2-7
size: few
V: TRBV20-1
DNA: TGCAGTGCTCAACCCCGGACACGGCGCTACGAGCAGTACTTC
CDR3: CSAQPRTRRYEQYF

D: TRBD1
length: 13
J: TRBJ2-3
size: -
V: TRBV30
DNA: TGTGCCTGGAGGGCAGGGGGTTCAGATACGCAGTATTTT
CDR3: CAWRAGGSDTQYF

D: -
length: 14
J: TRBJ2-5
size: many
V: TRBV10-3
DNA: TGTGCCATCAGTGAGCCCCGAGGGGGAGGGACCCAGTACTTC
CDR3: CAISEPRGGGTQYF

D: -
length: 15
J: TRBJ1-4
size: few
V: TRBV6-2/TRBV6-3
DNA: TGTGCCAGCAGTCCGATTAGGGATCTCGGAGAAAAACTGTTTTTT
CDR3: CASSPIRDLGEKLFF

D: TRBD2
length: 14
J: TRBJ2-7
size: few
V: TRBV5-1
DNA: TGCGCCAGCAGCCCACTAGCGGGAGAATACGAGCAGTACTTC
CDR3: CASSPLAGEYEQYF

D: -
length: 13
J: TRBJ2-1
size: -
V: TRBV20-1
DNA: TGCAGTGCTAGAGACGAACCATATAATGAGCAGTTCTTC
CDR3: CSARDEPYNEQFF

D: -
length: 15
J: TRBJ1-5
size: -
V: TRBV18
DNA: TGTGCCAGCTCACCCCAGCGCCCCCGCAATCAGCCCCAGCATTTT
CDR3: CASSPQRPRNQPQHF

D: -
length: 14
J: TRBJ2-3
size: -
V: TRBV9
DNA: TGTGCCAGCAGCGTAGGACCAGGCGCAGATACGCAGTATTTT
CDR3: CASSVGPGADTQYF

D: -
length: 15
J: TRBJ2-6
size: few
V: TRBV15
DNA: TGTGCCACCCGTTCGGGTTTCTCTGGGGCCAACGTCCTGACTTTC
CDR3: CATRSGFSGANVLTF

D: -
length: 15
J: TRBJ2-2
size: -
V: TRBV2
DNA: TGTGCCAGCAAACGGGGGCTCCCTAACACCGGGGAGCTGTTTTTT
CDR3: CASKRGLPNTGELFF

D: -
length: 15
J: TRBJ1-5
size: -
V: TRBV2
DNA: TGTGCCAGCAGTGAAGGAGCAGGTCTGAATCAGCCCCAGCATTTT
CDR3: CASSEGAGLNQPQHF

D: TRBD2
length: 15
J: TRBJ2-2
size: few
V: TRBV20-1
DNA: TGCAGTGCTAGAGTGTCCAGCGGGGGGGCCGGGGAGCTGTTTTTT
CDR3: CSARVSSGGAGELFF

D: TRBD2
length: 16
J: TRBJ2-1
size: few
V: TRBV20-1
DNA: TGCAGTGCTAGGCCTAGCGGGAGGGCCGACCCGGGGGAGCAGTTCTTC
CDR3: CSARPSGRADPGEQFF

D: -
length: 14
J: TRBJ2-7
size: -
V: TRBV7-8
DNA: TGTGCCAGCACAGTAGGGGGGGCCGTTAACGAGCAGCACTTC
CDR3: CASTVGGAVNEQHF

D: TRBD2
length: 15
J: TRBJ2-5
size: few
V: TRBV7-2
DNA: TGTGCCAGCAGCTTTGGGCGGGGGAGACAAGAGACCCAGTACTTC
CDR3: CASSFGRGRQETQYF

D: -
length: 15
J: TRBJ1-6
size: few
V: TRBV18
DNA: TGTGCCAGCTCACCACCGCCGGGAAGCAATTCACCCCTCCACTTT
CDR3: CASSPPPGSNSPLHF

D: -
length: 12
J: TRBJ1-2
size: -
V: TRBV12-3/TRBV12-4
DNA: TGTGCCAGCACCCTGGGGGGCAAAGGCTACACCTTC
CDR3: CASTLGGKGYTF

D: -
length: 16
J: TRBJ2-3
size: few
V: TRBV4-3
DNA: TGCGCCAGCAGCCAAGGTCGGGGGACTAGCACAGATACGCAGTATTTT
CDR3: CASSQGRGTSTDTQYF

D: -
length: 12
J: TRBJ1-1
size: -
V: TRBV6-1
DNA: TGTGCCAGCAGGGAGCGATACACTGAAGCTTTCTTT
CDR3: CASRERYTEAFF

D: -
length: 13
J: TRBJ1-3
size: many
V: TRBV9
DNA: TGTGCCAGCAGCGTAGCCTCTGGAAACACCATATATTTT
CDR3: CASSVASGNTIYF

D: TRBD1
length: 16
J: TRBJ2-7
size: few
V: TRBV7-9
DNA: TGTGCCAGCAGCTCCAGAGGGGGCAGGGAAGTCTACGAGCAGTACTTC
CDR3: CASSSRGGREVYEQYF

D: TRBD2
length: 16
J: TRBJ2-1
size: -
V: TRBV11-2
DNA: TGTGCCAGCAGCTTAATAGCGGGAGGAGCCTACAATGAGCAGTTCTTC
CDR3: CASSLIAGGAYNEQFF

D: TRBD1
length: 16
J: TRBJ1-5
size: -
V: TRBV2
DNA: TGTGCCAGCAGTGATGTATCCAGGGGGGTCAATCAGCCCCAGCATTTT
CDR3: CASSDVSRGVNQPQHF

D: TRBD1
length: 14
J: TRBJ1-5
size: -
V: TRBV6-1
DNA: TGTGCCAGCAGCCCCGACAGGGAAGATCAGCCCCAGCATTTT
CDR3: CASSPDREDQPQHF

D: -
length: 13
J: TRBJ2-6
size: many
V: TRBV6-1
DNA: TGTGCCAGCTCACGGTCTGGGGCCAACGTCCTGACTTTC
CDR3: CASSRSGANVLTF

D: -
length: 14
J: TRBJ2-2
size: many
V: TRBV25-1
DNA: TGTGCCAGCAGGGGGGGGGCGGGCACCGGGGAGCTGTTTTTT
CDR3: CASRGGAGTGELFF